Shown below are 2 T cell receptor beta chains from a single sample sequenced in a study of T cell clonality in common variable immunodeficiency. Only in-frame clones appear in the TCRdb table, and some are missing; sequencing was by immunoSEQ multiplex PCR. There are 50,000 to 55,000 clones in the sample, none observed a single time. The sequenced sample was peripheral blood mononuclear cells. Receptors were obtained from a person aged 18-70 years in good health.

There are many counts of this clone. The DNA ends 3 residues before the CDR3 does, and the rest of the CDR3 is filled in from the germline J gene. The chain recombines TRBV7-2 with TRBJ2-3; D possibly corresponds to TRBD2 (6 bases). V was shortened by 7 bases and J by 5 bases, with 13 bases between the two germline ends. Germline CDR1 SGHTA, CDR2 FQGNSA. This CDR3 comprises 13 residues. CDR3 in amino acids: CASTPLRGDTQYF. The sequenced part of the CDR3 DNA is TGTGCCAGCACGCCGCTGCGGGGAGATACG.

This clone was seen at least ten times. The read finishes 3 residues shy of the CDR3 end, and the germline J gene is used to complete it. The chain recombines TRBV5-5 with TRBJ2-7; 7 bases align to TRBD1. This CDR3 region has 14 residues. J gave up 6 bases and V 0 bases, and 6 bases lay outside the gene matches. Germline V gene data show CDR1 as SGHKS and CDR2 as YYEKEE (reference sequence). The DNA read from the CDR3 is TGTGCCAGCAGCTTGGGCCAGGGGGAAGGCGAG. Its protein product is CASSLGQGEGE. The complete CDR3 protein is CASSLGQGEGEQYF.